Here is one T cell receptor beta chain with its context. Its binding antigen is unknown. Nothing much larger sits one base from this clone, and base qualities are not available. Measured from the cysteine to the phenylalanine, the CDR3 is 14 residues long. The retained sequence is limited to the CDR3, 42 bases, with the frame set at the first base. CDR1 and CDR2 were assigned from the germline V gene as SGHRS and YFSETQ. V gives up 2 bases and J gives up 4 bases, and the segment between their germline ends measures 9 bases. This specimen belongs to a study of T cell responses to AZD1222 COVID-19 vaccine (dated by TCRdb to 2020 to 2022). Study-level background: AZD1222 recipients with second doses at about 4 weeks or about 12 weeks were pooled, because spike-specific TCR depth and breadth did not differ between schedules. TCR sequencing was performed for 230 to 250 trial participants, of whom about 200 were given two doses of AZD1222 and some 25 were given two doses of MenACWY control vaccine. Enrollment into the trials was organized by age into subgroups of 18-55, 56-69 and 70-plus years, and those subgroups contained roughly 150, 30 and 60 TCR-sequenced participants, respectively. General study outcomes and caveats: Nearly half of unique spike-specific TCRs reportedly recognized epitopes outside regions mutated in the B.1.351 and B.1.1.7 variants. No day 14 peak-response samples were available, so repertoires were characterized only after the peak T cell response. Participants were mostly white British and included more females than males, and it was suggested by the authors that clonal diversity may have been underestimated. In the small 56-69-year group, the increase in depth fell short of significance, most likely because of low power. CD4 TCRs associated with the vaccine covered the entire spike protein, and the dominant responses were in regions 160-218 and 743-854. After two AZD1222 doses, spike-specific TCR breadth and depth were significantly higher than at day 0 and than in MenACWY recipients. Conclusions about previously exposed vaccinees were limited because only six AZD1222 recipients were SARS-CoV-2 seropositive at baseline.

The intended sense of this specimen's time point label: baseline before first vaccination. The vaccinee samples were drawn from two UK trials, COV001 and COV002, one of which was a single-blind randomized controlled phase 2/3 trial testing AZD1222 (ChAdOx1 nCoV-19) in healthy adults. Trial participant PBMC samples were collected at day 0 and day 28 after the second dose for TCRbeta chain sequencing. The CDR3 regions of human TCRbeta chains were subjected to immunosequencing. As for how the authors treated the data: Repertoire TCRs were checked for matches against a reference library of SARS-CoV-2-specific TCRs that had been generated using the MIRA antigen-specificity platform. Breadth was defined as the fraction of unique TCRs that were SARS-CoV-2-associated, and depth was defined as the fraction of total T cells that were SARS-CoV-2-associated. Using the MIRA data, every spike-specific TCR was mapped to the spike region that the TCR reacted to and assigned to either a CD4 or a CD8 class. Log10-transformed breadth and depth values were compared by one-way ANOVA with Sidak's multiple comparisons tests. TCRdb took over this immuneACCESS table, retaining in-frame rearrangements with V and J assigned. Such tables are incomplete; in checked studies, under half of the missing clones stem from an unresolved V gene, and the remainder is unexplained. Clonal size and the V and J genes are those of that table, whereas D and trimming came from the DNA. The sample records some 90,000 clones, approximately 86% of which are singletons. The ten largest clonotypes hold about 7.7% of the sample.

This TCR was sampled from an adult in good health. The chain employs TRBV5-1 and TRBJ1-4; no D gene can be assigned with confidence. Source: peripheral blood, taken on day 0 of AZD1222 vaccination. The CDR3 is CASSLGRDNEKLFF. In nucleotides, the sequence is TGCGCCAGCAGCTTAGGCAGAGATAATGAAAAACTGTTTTTT.